The clone carrying this T cell receptor beta chain was recorded at least ten times. The germline V gene has CDR1 LNHNV and CDR2 YYDKDF (reference sequence). CDR3 length: 15 residues. Germline trimming cut 0 bases from V and 5 bases from J; bases unmatched to any gene: 2. The data stem from a study of patients and donors after allogeneic stem cell transplantation. TCRdb reprocessed the RT-PCR reads via MiXCR and lists one record per CDR3 protein. The data hold 900,000 to 1,000,000 distinct CDR3 sequences, with over 15% observed a single time. This chain uses TRBV15 with TRBJ2-1, with 9 bases fitting TRBD2. The sequenced sample was blood, either unsorted or a sorted T cell fraction (not recorded which). The sequence derives from a human donor who was either an allogeneic HSCT recipient or a stem cell or donor lymphocyte infusion donor (not recorded which). It is not recorded whose cells these are; they may come from a transplant donor. CDR3: CATSRDGLAHNEQFF. The CDR3 DNA reads TGTGCCACCAGCAGAGATGGACTAGCGCACAATGAGCAGTTCTTC.